Included here is one TCR beta chain sequence, with context. As yet, its antigen is unknown. This specimen belongs to a study of CD8+CD57+ T cells in acquired aplastic anemia. General study results and limits: Overlap between patients and controls comprised just under 30 CD8+ CDR3 sequences.

Genomic DNA, the template, was used for profiling of the TCR beta VDJ and CDR3. TCRdb reprocessed the reads with MiXCR, giving one entry per CDR3 protein. Altogether some 290,000 distinct CDR3 sequences are present, 56% being singletons, with the ten largest covering roughly 8%. Germline V CDR1 and CDR2: WNHNN, SYGVQD (reference sequence). CDR3 length: 13 residues. Trimming shortened V by 1 base and J by 4 bases, and 8 bases separated the two germline ends. The V call is TRBV10-1, the J call TRBJ2-7; no firm D call. The source of this sequence is a human donor with severe aplastic anemia or a healthy control (not recorded which). Sequencing used sorted CD4+, CD8+, or CD8+CD57+ T cells (not recorded which) from PBMCs. This CDR3 reads CASSEFANYEQYF. CDR3 coding DNA: TGCGCCAGCAGTGAGTTCGCTAATTACGAGCAGTACTTC.